The 2 T cell receptor beta chains listed next were all sequenced from one sample in a study of blood T cell repertoires in COVID-19 (dated by TCRdb to the early 2020s). Receptor amplification or capture employed the immunoSEQ multiplex PCR assay. Entries here come from immuneACCESS through TCRdb and include only in-frame sequences with V and J called. Some clones fail to appear in such tables; in the studies checked, an unresolved V gene covers under half of the shortfall, and the cause of the remainder is unknown. For this sample the table gives approximately 200,000 clones, of which approximately 83% were detected only once. About 2.4% of the sample is in the top ten clones. The sequencing input was peripheral blood. Receptor source: a woman in her fifties or sixties with acute or convalescent COVID-19.

The chain joins TRBV3-1 (or the pseudogene TRBV3-2) to TRBJ2-1; possibly TRBD2 for D (7 bases). Germline-derived CDR1 and CDR2 are LGHDT and YNNKEL (reference sequence). V dropped 7 bases and J dropped 3 bases, with 16 bases sitting between them. The CDR3 totals 15 residues. CDR3 nucleotides: TGTGCCAGCAAGGGAGACGGGGGGCACTACAATGAGCAGTTCTTC. Its protein is CASKGDGGHYNEQFF.

This clone has only one observation. The chain carries TRBV11-1 and TRBJ2-5; possible D gene TRBD1, 6 bases. Germline CDR1 is SGHAT and CDR2 is FQDESV (reference sequence). The CDR3 has 14 amino acids. With 1 base removed from V and 3 bases from J, the gap between germline ends came to 9 bases. The CDR3 loop reads CASSLGTGKETQYF. DNA of the CDR3: TGTGCCAGCAGCTTAGGAACAGGGAAAGAGACCCAGTACTTC. The full variable domain, completed using reference TRBV11-1 and TRBJ2-5, is EAEVAQSPRYKITEKSQAVAFWCDPISGHATLYWYRQILGQGPELLVQFQDESVVDDSQLPKDRFSAERLKGVDSTLKIQPAELGDSAMYLCASSLGTGKETQYFGPGTRLLVL.